The clone carrying this T cell receptor (beta chain) was recorded a few times. Its antigen remains unidentified. The sample originates from a study of T cells after yellow fever vaccination. General study findings and limits: The study found a weaker secondary response that peaked faster, day 5 versus 15. In FACS-sorted repertoires, abundant clonotypes from the bulk population could appear as contaminants. Among primary-vaccination clones, most reappeared after the booster, at around 97% for CD4 and under 90% for CD8.

Researchers made TCR cDNA using 5'RACE template switching, and this step added a universal primer site and UMIs. TCRdb re-analysed the 5' RACE reads in MiXCR, keeping a single row per CDR3 protein. The repertoire has around 320,000 distinct CDR3 sequences, roughly 8.7% of them found once; the top ten carry about 3%. This TCR came from a man aged 18 to 30 who received the YFV17D yellow fever vaccine. The specimen comprised CD4+ T cells sorted from PBMCs, sampled 5 days after the yellow fever booster vaccination.

CDR3 sequence reads: CASSQQGTDTQYF. The CDR3 nucleotides are TGCGCCAGCAGCCAACAGGGCACAGATACGCAGTATTTT. The J gene is TRBJ2-3, the V gene TRBV4-1; D not resolved. This CDR3 region has 13 residues. Germline V gene data show CDR1 as MGHRA and CDR2 as YSYEKL. V was pared by 2 bases and J by 1 base, with 4 bases between.